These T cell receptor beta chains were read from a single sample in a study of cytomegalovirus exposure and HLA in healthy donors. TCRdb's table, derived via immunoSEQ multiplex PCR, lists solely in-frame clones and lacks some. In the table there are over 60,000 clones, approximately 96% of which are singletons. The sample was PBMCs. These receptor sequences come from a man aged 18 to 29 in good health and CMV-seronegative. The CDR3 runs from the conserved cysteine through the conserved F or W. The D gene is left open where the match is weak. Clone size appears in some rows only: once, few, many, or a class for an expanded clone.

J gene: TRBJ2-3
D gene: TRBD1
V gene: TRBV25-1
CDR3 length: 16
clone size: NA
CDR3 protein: CASSVSGTGREDTQYF
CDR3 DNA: TGTGCCAGCAGTGTCTCAGGGACAGGGAGGGAAGATACGCAGTATTTT

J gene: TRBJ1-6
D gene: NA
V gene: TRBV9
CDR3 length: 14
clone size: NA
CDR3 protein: CASSVGGVNSPLHF
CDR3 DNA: TGTGCCAGCAGCGTGGGGGGGGTTAATTCACCCCTCCACTTT

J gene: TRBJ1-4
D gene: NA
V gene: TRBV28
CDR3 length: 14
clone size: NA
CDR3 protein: CASSPMGTNEKLFF
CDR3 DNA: TGTGCCAGCAGTCCGATGGGCACTAATGAAAAACTGTTTTTT

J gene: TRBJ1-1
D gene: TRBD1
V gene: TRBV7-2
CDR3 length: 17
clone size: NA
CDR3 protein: CASSQDRWEDRDTEAFF
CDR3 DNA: TGTGCCAGCAGTCAGGACAGGTGGGAGGATAGGGACACTGAAGCTTTCTTT

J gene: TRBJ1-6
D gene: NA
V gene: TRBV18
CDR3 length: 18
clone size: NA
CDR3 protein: CASSPARDTQLYNSPLHF
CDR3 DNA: TGTGCCAGCTCACCTGCTCGGGACACCCAGCTCTATAATTCACCCCTCCACTTT

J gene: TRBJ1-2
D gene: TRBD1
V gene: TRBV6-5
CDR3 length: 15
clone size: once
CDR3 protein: CASSSGQGAGYGYTF
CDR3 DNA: TGTGCCAGCAGTTCCGGACAGGGGGCCGGCTATGGCTACACCTTC

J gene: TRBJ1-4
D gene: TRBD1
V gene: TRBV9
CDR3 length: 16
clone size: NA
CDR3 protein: CASSQTQGAVDEKLFF
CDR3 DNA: TGTGCCAGCAGCCAAACACAGGGGGCAGTGGATGAAAAACTGTTTTTT

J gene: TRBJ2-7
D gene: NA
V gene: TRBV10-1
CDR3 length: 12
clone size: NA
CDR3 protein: CASSSGVHEQYF
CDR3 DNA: TGCGCCAGCAGTTCAGGGGTCCACGAGCAGTACTTC

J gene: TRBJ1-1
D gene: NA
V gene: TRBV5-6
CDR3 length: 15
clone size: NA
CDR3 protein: CASSLVVGGSTEAFF
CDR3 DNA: TGTGCCAGCAGCTTGGTTGTGGGGGGGTCGACTGAAGCTTTCTTT

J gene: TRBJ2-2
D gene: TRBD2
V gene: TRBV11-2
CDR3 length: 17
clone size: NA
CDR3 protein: CASSFQTSGRYTGELFF
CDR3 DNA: TGTGCCAGCAGCTTCCAGACTAGCGGGAGATATACCGGGGAGCTGTTTTTT

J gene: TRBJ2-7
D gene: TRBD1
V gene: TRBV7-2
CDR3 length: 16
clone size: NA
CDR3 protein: CASSLNPTGEVYEQYF
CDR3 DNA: TGTGCCAGCAGCCTAAACCCGACAGGGGAGGTGTACGAGCAGTACTTC

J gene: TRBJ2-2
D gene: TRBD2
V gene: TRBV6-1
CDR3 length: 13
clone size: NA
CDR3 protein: CASIVGGSGELFF
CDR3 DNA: TGTGCCAGCATCGTGGGGGGGTCCGGGGAGCTGTTTTTT

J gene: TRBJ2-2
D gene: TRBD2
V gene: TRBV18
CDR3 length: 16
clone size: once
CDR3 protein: CASSPPLAGATGELFF
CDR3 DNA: TGTGCCAGCTCACCACCTCTAGCGGGAGCCACCGGGGAGCTGTTTTTT